This T cell receptor (beta chain) stems from a study of T-cell memory formation after mild COVID-19. The CDR3 runs 15 residues. The germline CDR1 and CDR2 sequences are SGHRS and YFSETQ. V lost 2 bases to trimming and J lost 0 bases, with 10 bases between them. TCRdb analysed the 5' RACE reads with MiXCR anew, one entry per CDR3 protein. The repertoire holds around 180,000 distinct CDR3 sequences, with 16% as singletons. The genes are TRBV5-1 and TRBJ2-3, with D perhaps matching TRBD2 (6 bases). The sample comprised PBMCs or a T cell subset sorted from them (not recorded which). This sequence was found in an adult woman who had mild COVID-19 (a few samples of this study predate the infection). Cell type and time point are not known. This CDR3 reads CASSLTGTSTDTQYF. DNA for the CDR3: TGCGCCAGCAGCTTAACCGGGACTAGCACAGATACGCAGTATTTT.